This T cell receptor beta chain emerged from a study of T-cell memory formation after mild COVID-19. Overall study results and limits: Whether second-wave clones peaking at day 37 were SARS-CoV-2 specific went unconfirmed. Later expanders leaned CD4+, whereas clones that contracted between day 15 and 85 were balanced CD4/CD8.

The CDR3 is 16 amino acids. The V and J ends lost 4 bases and 0 bases, in that order; junction bases with no gene match: 3. Germline V lookup: CDR1 SEHNR, CDR2 FQNEAQ (reference sequence). Constant-segment-primed 5'RACE gave TCR alpha and TCR beta cDNA libraries with sample barcodes and UMIs. TCRdb independently ran MiXCR on the 5' RACE reads; one entry per CDR3 protein. Here the sample spans roughly 190,000 distinct CDR3 sequences, around 30% being singletons. This clonotype was seen at least ten times. The antigen is not known. Sequenced input: PBMCs or a T cell subset sorted from them (not recorded which). The receptor comes from an adult woman who had mild COVID-19 (a few samples of this study predate the infection). Cell type and time point are not known. This sequence joins TRBV7-9 and TRBJ2-7; 13 positions match TRBD2. CDR3 DNA sequence: TGTGCCAGCAGCTCCTGGACTAGCGGGAGCTCCTACGAGCAGTACTTC. Its translation: CASSSWTSGSSYEQYF.